The source of this T cell receptor beta chain is a study of blood T cell repertoires in COVID-19. The CDR3 has 14 residues. After removal of 7 bases from V and 4 bases from J, the junction contained 10 bases not matched to a gene. Germline CDR1 reads SNHLY; CDR2 reads FYNNEI. A single count supports this clone. Clones were sequenced by immunoSEQ multiplex PCR, and TCRdb holds only the in-frame ones, with some missing. The repertoire has about 120,000 clones, 80% to 90% of them found once; the top ten carry 25% to 30%. Sequences were obtained from peripheral blood. The genes are TRBV2 and TRBJ2-7; 7 bases agree with TRBD2. This receptor was identified in a man aged 65 to 79 with active or convalescent COVID-19. CDR3 DNA: TGTGCCAGCACGGTGGCGGGAGATATTTACGAGCAGTACTTC. Protein product: CASTVAGDIYEQYF.